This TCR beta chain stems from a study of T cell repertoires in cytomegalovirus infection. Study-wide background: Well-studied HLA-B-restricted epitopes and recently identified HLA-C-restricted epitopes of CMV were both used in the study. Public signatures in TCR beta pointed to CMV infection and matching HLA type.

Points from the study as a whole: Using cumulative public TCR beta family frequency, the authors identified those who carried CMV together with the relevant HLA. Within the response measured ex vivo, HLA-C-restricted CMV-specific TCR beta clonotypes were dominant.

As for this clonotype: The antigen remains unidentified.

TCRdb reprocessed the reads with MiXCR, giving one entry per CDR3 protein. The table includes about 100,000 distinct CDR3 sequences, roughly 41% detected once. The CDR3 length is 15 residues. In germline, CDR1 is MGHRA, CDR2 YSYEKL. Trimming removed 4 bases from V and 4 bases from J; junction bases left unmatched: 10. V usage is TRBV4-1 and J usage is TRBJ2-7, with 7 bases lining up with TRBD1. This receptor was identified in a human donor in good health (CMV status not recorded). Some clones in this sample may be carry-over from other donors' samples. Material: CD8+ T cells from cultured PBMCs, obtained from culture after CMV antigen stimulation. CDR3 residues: CASSRRQGSGYEQYF. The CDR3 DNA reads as TGCGCCAGCAGCCGAAGACAGGGCTCGGGATACGAGCAGTACTTC.